Listed here are 17 T cell receptor beta chains from one sample, sequenced in a study of tumor and adjacent non-tumor tissue in lung cancer. The template was RNA from unsorted bulk tissue. A modified ARM-PCR protocol with three rounds of nested PCR amplified TCRbeta. One entry per CDR3 protein results from TCRdb running MiXCR on the multiplex PCR reads. Of about 120,000 distinct CDR3 sequences listed, 75% to 90% are singletons. Material for sequencing was lung tumor tissue. The receptor source for this set is a man in his 70s with non-small cell lung cancer.

Regarding this clonotype: The CDR3 ends on some other residue instead of the conserved phenylalanine or tryptophan, so this is likely a read error. The chain combines TRBV6-5 with TRBJ1-1; TRBD1 matches at 9 bases. The trim removed 6 bases at V and 7 bases at J, leaving 12 bases unmatched. The germline V gene encodes CDR1 MNHEY and CDR2 SVGAGI. The CDR3 length is 15 residues. The CDR3 coding sequence is TGTGCCAGCAGGACAGGGACAGGGTCGGTCATTGAAGCTTTCTAT. This codes for CASRTGTGSVIEAFY.

Of note for this clonotype: Since the CDR3 does not end with the conserved phenylalanine or tryptophan, this likely comes from a read error. The chain couples TRBV11-2 to TRBJ2-3; possible D gene TRBD1, 5 bases. Germline assignment: CDR1 SGHAT and CDR2 FQNNGV. The CDR3 runs to 16 residues. Here the CDR3 DNA reads TGTGCCAGCGGCTTAACTCAGGGTGGAAGCACAGATAGGCAGTATTTA. It yields the protein CASGLTQGGSTDRQYL.

Concerning this clonotype itself: A much larger clone sits a single nucleotide away, making a read error possible. The chain combines TRBV28 with TRBJ2-7; 12 bases fit TRBD2. The length of the CDR3 is 15 residues. Germline CDR1 and CDR2: MDHEN and SYDVKM. Losses at the gene ends were 7 bases for V and 4 bases for J; bases not matched to a gene: 8. CDR3 DNA sequence: TGTGCCAGCAATCAGACTAGCGGGAGTCTTTACGAGCAGTACTTC. Translating it yields CASNQTSGSLYEQYF.

Note on this clonotype: One end of the junction is discordant with germline, which a read error may explain. This chain links TRBV29-1 with TRBJ2-3; TRBD2 agrees at 11 bases. Per germline, CDR1 SQVTM and CDR2 ANQGSEA. The CDR3 is 15 amino acids. The CDR3 sequence: CSSNPTSGGTDTQYF. Here the CDR3 DNA reads TGTAGCTCAAACCCGACTAGCGGGGGCACAGATACGCAGTATTTT.

Remarks on this clonotype: The conserved phenylalanine or tryptophan normally closing the CDR3 is absent here, so this likely arose from a read error. The chain employs TRBV12-3 or TRBV12-4 and TRBJ1-6, with 9 bases fitting TRBD1. The CDR3 runs to 16 residues. The CDR3: CASTSGTGSYNSPLHY. As DNA, the CDR3 is TGTGCCAGCACCTCCGGGACAGGGAGCTATAATTCGCCCCTCCACTAT.

The chain has TRBV5-5 and TRBJ1-2, with D perhaps matching TRBD1 (5 bases). The CDR3 runs 16 residues. V was shortened by 3 bases and J by 6 bases, with 21 bases between the two germline ends. Germline CDR1 and CDR2: SGHKS and YYEKEE (reference sequence). The CDR3 here is CASSWQVRDLQNGYTF. The CDR3 bases are TGTGCCAGCAGCTGGCAGGTCCGGGACCTGCAGAATGGCTACACCTTC.

As to this clonotype: The junction and the germline gene differ at one end; a read error may be behind it. This rearrangement joins TRBV11-2 to TRBJ2-7, with TRBD1 matching over 7 bases. This CDR3 region has 13 residues. The germline CDR1 and CDR2 sequences are SGHAT and FQNNGV. In DNA form, the CDR3 reads TGTGCCAGCGGGGACAGCATAAGCTACGAGCAATACTTC. This gives the protein CASGDSISYEQYF.

This clonotype was counted a few times. This may arise from a read error, as a much more abundant clone is one base away. The chain has TRBV28 and TRBJ2-1; 10 bases agree with TRBD2. The CDR3 loop spans 14 amino acids. CDR1 is MDHEN and CDR2 is SYDVKM in the germline V gene. The CDR3 nucleotides are TGTGCCGGCAGCCTAGCGGGAGAGAACAATGAGCAGTTCTTC. It codes for CAGSLAGENNEQFF.

In the case of this clonotype: In this CDR3 the conserved last residue, phenylalanine or tryptophan, is missing, so a read error is likely. The rearrangement uses TRBV4-1 and TRBJ2-7, with TRBD2 matching 11 bases. Germline V gives CDR1 MGHRA, CDR2 YSYEKL. The CDR3 covers 16 residues. V was pared by 10 bases and J by 5 bases, with 16 bases of the junction left unmatched. The CDR3 sequence: CANSRTLAGERDEQYY. CDR3 coding DNA: TGCGCCAACAGTCGGACACTAGCGGGAGAGCGGGACGAGCAGTACTAC.

A word on this clonotype: One end of the junction is discordant with germline, which a read error may explain. This chain's CDR3 is CASSLLGTRLYGCTF. The CDR3 DNA is TGTGCCAGCAGCTTATTGGGGACAAGGCTTTATGGCTGCACTTTC. The chain joins TRBV11-3 to TRBJ1-2; a weak D match, TRBD1 (6 bases). The germline CDR1 and CDR2 sequences are SGHNT and YENEEA. The CDR3 runs 15 residues.

The chain employs TRBV12-3 or TRBV12-4 and TRBJ2-4; D call uncertain. The ends were cut back, 2 bases at V and 9 bases at J, with 11 bases in the middle. The CDR3 has 13 amino acids. The CDR3 bases are TGTGCCAGCAGTTTAACGGCCTCAATCATTCAGTACTTC. Translated, it gives CASSLTASIIQYF.

As for this clonotype: A junction end diverges from the germline sequence, so it may reflect a read error. The chain employs TRBV15 and TRBJ2-1, with 13 bases fitting TRBD2. The CDR3 is 15 amino acids. From germline, CDR1 is LNHNV and CDR2 YYDKDF (reference sequence). CDR3 sequence reads: CAASRDRTSGSGEFF. As DNA, the CDR3 is TGTGCCGCCAGCAGAGATAGGACTAGCGGGAGTGGGGAGTTCTTC.

A word on this clonotype: An end of the junction does not agree with germline; a read error may underlie this. The chain employs TRBV5-1 and TRBJ1-6; unclear D gene. Germline-derived CDR1 and CDR2 are SGHRS and YFSETQ. The CDR3 consists of 14 residues. In DNA form, the CDR3 reads TGCGCCAGCGGCTTAGGGCAGGTGAATTCACCCCTCCACTTT. Its protein product is CASGLGQVNSPLHF.

Of note for this clonotype: A much larger clone lies a single base off, so this may be a read error. This chain links TRBV19 with TRBJ1-5; 9 positions match TRBD1. The germline gives CDR1 LNHDA, CDR2 SQIVND (reference sequence). This CDR3 is 15 amino acids long. As DNA, the CDR3 is TGTGCCACTAGTACGGGACAGGGCAGTAATCAGCCCCAGCATTTT. This sequence encodes CATSTGQGSNQPQHF.

Worth noting for this clonotype: At one boundary the junction diverges from the germline segment, which might be a read error. The rearrangement links TRBV20-1 to TRBJ2-7, with D maybe TRBD2 (6 bases). Germline assignment: CDR1 DFQATT and CDR2 SNEGSKA (reference sequence). This CDR3 has 11 residues. CDR3 DNA sequence: TGCAGTGCGAGCGGGTCTTACGAGCAAAACTTC. Amino acid sequence: CSASGSYEQNF.

Regarding this clonotype: The junction departs from germline at one end; a sequencing error may be responsible. The V and J genes are TRBV5-6 and TRBJ2-7; D possibly corresponds to TRBD2 (5 bases). The CDR3 length is 17 residues. The germline V gene has CDR1 SGHDT and CDR2 YYEEEE. CDR3 in DNA: TGTGCCAGCAGCCCAGAGGGAGTTTCAGTAAAGTCCTACGGGCAGTACTTC. Its translation: CASSPEGVSVKSYGQYF.

To note about this clonotype: This CDR3 fails to terminate in the conserved phenylalanine or tryptophan, so it likely reflects a read error. The chain joins TRBV10-3 to TRBJ1-5; a weak D match, TRBD1 (6 bases). CDR1 is ENHRY, CDR2 SYGVKD, per germline. The CDR3 totals 17 residues. Trimming took off 7 bases at V and 5 bases at J, with 24 bases between the two ends. CDR3 coding DNA: TGTGCCATCAAAGAACCTGGCGGACAGCGAGTACATCAGCCCCAGCATTCT. It yields the protein CAIKEPGGQRVHQPQHS.